This T cell receptor beta chain was sequenced for a study of T cell responses to AZD1222 COVID-19 vaccine. Germline CDR1 and CDR2: SGHTS and YDEGEE. Trimming pared 0 bases from V and 6 bases from J, leaving 10 bases between. CDR3 length: 14 residues. Points on this clone: Its specificity is not known.

General study findings and limits: Females made up more of the donors, who were largely white British, and clonal diversity may have come out too low. Sampled repertoires all dated from after the peak T cell response. Of spike-specific TCRs, nearly half reportedly target regions left unmutated in variants.

Some clones are missing from TCRdb's copy, which holds only in-frame ones; the method was immunoSEQ multiplex PCR. Among 150,000 or so clones listed, approximately 90% were seen once. The clonotype was recovered from an adult in good health. V and J are TRBV5-8 and TRBJ1-5; tentative D call: TRBD1 (5 bases). The sample in question was peripheral blood, obtained on day 0 of AZD1222 vaccination. CDR3: CASSLGQPFQPQHF. As DNA, the CDR3 is TGTGCCAGCAGCTTGGGACAGCCGTTTCAGCCCCAGCATTTT.